This T cell receptor beta chain was profiled in a study of Graves' ophthalmopathy and Graves' hyperthyroidism. CDR1 and CDR2 (germline): WSHSY, SAAADI. This CDR3 is 15 amino acids long. The V gene lost 5 bases and the J gene lost 3 bases, with 11 bases spanning the gap. This clonotype has more than one count but fewer than ten. Scientists amplified the TCR beta CDR3 regions from RNA transcripts. First-round RT-PCR with HTBI primers preceded a second-round multiplex PCR. From the multiplex PCR reads, TCRdb called clonotypes with MiXCR, one entry per CDR3 protein. The repertoire consists of under 800,000 distinct CDR3 sequences, with 22% occurring once and the leading ten covering more than 5.5%.

The sequenced sample was peripheral blood. The chain couples TRBV10-2 to TRBJ1-6; the D gene is possibly TRBD1 (5 bases). The receptor comes from a woman aged 18-35 years with stable Graves' hyperthyroidism. Some clones in this sample may be carry-over from other donors' samples. The CDR3 DNA is TGCGCCAGCAGTCGGGGGGATCTCTATAATTCACCCCTCCACTTT. The encoded protein is CASSRGDLYNSPLHF.